The next 5 T cell receptor beta chains were all read from a single sample in a study of blood T cell repertoires in COVID-19. This table comes from immunoSEQ multiplex PCR, and its TCRdb copy is limited to in-frame clones, with some not included. The table has roughly 150,000 clones, roughly 81% seen once. The sample was peripheral blood. These receptors were obtained from an elderly woman with COVID-19, enrolled during active disease.

V usage is TRBV19 and J usage is TRBJ2-7, with TRBD2 identical over 10 bases. The CDR3 consists of 15 residues. Germline loops: CDR1 LNHDA, CDR2 SQIVND (reference sequence). J was trimmed by 6 bases and V by 3 bases; bases with no gene match: 8. CDR3 sequence (DNA): TGTGCCAGTAGTATCCGGGTAGCGGGAGGAGGCGAGCAGTACTTC. It yields the protein CASSIRVAGGGEQYF.

This clone was observed a single time. The chain joins TRBV7-9 to TRBJ1-1; D is possibly TRBD1 (6 bases). Trimming removed 5 bases from V and 11 bases from J, with 15 bases in between. Germline values: CDR1 SEHNR, CDR2 FQNEAQ (reference sequence). This CDR3 region has 12 residues. The CDR3 coding sequence is TGTGCCAGCAGCCGGGACACCCCCGGGGCTTTCTTT. Its protein product is CASSRDTPGAFF.

This rearrangement joins TRBV18 to TRBJ2-7; D gene ambiguous. This CDR3 comprises 11 residues. V dropped 6 bases and J dropped 3 bases, with 6 bases sitting between them. Germline loops: CDR1 KGHSH, CDR2 LQKENI. The CDR3 here is CASSSDYEQYF. Written as DNA, the CDR3 is TGTGCCAGCTCGTCAGACTACGAGCAGTACTTC.

The chain uses TRBV11-2 and TRBJ2-3; D possibly corresponds to TRBD2 (5 bases). The CDR3 length is 14 residues. V was clipped by 1 base and J by 4 bases, with 9 bases between them. Germline V lookup: CDR1 SGHAT, CDR2 FQNNGV. The CDR3 is CASSLVEGPDTQYF. The CDR3 nucleotides are TGTGCCAGCAGCTTAGTAGAGGGCCCAGATACGCAGTATTTT.

This sequence joins TRBV18 and TRBJ2-7; D unresolved. The CDR3 spans 13 residues. Germline V lookup: CDR1 KGHSH, CDR2 LQKENI. V was shortened by 2 bases and J by 0 bases, with 5 bases between the two germline ends. The CDR3, as DNA: TGTGCCAGCTCACCATCTAGCTCCTACGAGCAGTACTTC. It yields the protein CASSPSSSYEQYF.